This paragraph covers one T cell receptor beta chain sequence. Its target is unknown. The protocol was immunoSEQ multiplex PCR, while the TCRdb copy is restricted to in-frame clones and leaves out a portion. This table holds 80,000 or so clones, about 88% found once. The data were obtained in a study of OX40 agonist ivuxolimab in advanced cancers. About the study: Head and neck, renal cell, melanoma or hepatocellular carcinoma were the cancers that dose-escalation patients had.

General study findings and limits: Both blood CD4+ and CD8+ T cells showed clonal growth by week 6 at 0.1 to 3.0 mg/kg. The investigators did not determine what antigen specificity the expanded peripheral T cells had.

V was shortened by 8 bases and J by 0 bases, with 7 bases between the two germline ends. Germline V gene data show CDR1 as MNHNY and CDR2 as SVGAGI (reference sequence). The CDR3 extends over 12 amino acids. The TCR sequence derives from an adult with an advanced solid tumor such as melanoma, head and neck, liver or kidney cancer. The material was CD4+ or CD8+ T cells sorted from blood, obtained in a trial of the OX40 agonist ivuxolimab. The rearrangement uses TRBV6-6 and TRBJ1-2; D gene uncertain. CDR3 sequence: CASRRPNYGYTF. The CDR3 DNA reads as TGTGCCAGCCGGAGGCCTAACTATGGCTACACCTTC.